Only one count was recorded for the clone carrying this TCR beta chain. What it binds is unknown. The data originate from a study of shared clonotypes between healthy human individuals. As for the study in general: Donor ages ranged 18 to 49 years: a couple of women, three men. General study results and limits: Clonotypes shared by all four donors outscored non-shared clonotypes in generation probability. In several donors, roughly 5.2% of naive CD4 clonotypes appeared in common.

Sorted-subset replicate PCRs used 200 ng of genomic DNA. This amount corresponded to approximately 30,000 T cell genomes. Assay used: immunoSEQ multiplex PCR; TCRdb lists only in-frame clones, some missing. The table lists some 2,400,000 clones, 90% to 97% of them singletons. Germline V gene data show CDR1 as SNHLY and CDR2 as FYNNEI. V dropped 7 bases and J dropped 7; count of bases not matched to a gene: 9. CDR3 size: 16 residues. This rearrangement joins TRBV2 to TRBJ2-2; 13 bases agree with TRBD2. Sample: naive CD4+ T cells sorted from blood. As for subset: CD45RA+ positively selected. The receptor was isolated from a young man in good health. As DNA, the CDR3 is TGTGCCAGCATATCGACTAGCGGGGGGATGATCGGGGAGCTGTTTTTT. This translates into CASISTSGGMIGELFF.